These 9 T cell receptor beta chains were all obtained from the same sample, sequenced in a study of CXCR3-negative and CXCR3-positive naive CD8 T cells. TRB cDNA libraries were made by UMI-labeled 5' RACE. TCRdb reprocessed the 5' RACE reads and reports one entry per CDR3 protein, with no DNA. This sample's clone table lists over 6,500 distinct CDR3 sequences. Specimen: naive CXCR3- CD8+ T cells from blood. Subset meaning: CD45RO-CCR7+CD27+CD95- naive CD8+ T cells lacking CXCR3 (TNR3-). These receptors all come from a human donor in good health. Some clones in this sample may be carry-over from other donors' samples.

Judged by frequency, this clonotype is medium-sized. The chain combines TRBV3-1 with TRBJ2-7; absent DNA, TCRdb's TRBD1 call cannot be checked. The CDR3 has 16 residues. The V gene's germline CDR1 is LGHDT and CDR2 YNNKEL (reference sequence). The CDR3 spells CASSQDMVGGFYEQYF.

The V and J genes are TRBV5-1 and TRBJ2-1; the D call from TCRdb, TRBD1, cannot be confirmed without DNA. This CDR3 spans 14 amino acids. Looked up from germline, CDR1 is SGHRS and CDR2 is YFSETQ. The CDR3 reads CASGTGERFDEQFF.

This clonotype is deemed medium-sized by its frequency. The V and J genes are TRBV11-2 and TRBJ2-7; TCRdb's assignment of TRBD1 cannot be checked, as there is no DNA. Germline V lookup: CDR1 SGHAT, CDR2 FQNNGV. The CDR3 has 16 residues. The CDR3 loop reads CASSLATGLRSYEQYF.

The chain uses TRBV3-1 and TRBJ2-2; with no DNA, the TCRdb D assignment of TRBD1 cannot be verified. There are 15 residues in the CDR3. Per the germline V gene, CDR1 is LGHDT and CDR2 is YNNKEL (reference sequence). The CDR3 region is CASSPQGVRTGELFF. Filled out from reference TRBV3-1 and TRBJ2-2, the complete variable domain reads DTAVSQTPKYLVTQMGNDKSIKCEQNLGHDTMYWYKQDSKKFLKIMFSYNNKELIINETVPNRFSPKSPDKAHLNLHINSLELGDSAVYFCASSPQGVRTGELFFGEGSRLTVL.

This rearrangement joins TRBV4-1 to TRBJ1-6; TCRdb gives TRBD1 as the D gene, but with no DNA this cannot be confirmed. CDR3 length equals 15 residues. Looked up from germline, CDR1 is MGHRA and CDR2 is YSYEKL. The CDR3 sequence: CASSASPGQNSPLHF.

This clonotype is called medium-sized based on its frequency. The CDR3 loop reads CASKPVGGRETQYF. The chain recombines TRBV12-3 or TRBV12-4 with TRBJ2-5; TCRdb indicates TRBD2, and absent DNA this call remains unverified. This CDR3 comprises 14 residues.

The genes are TRBV15 and TRBJ2-3; TCRdb gives TRBD2 as the D gene, but with no DNA this cannot be confirmed. The CDR3 is made up of 17 amino acids. Germline V CDR1 and CDR2: LNHNV, YYDKDF (reference sequence). The CDR3 region is CATSRKSMEELLDTQYF.

The genes are TRBV12-3 or TRBV12-4 and TRBJ2-5. The CDR3 length is 13 residues. The CDR3 sequence: CASSRLIGETQYF.

This chain connects TRBV29-1 to TRBJ2-7; TCRdb's D call of TRBD1 is untestable without DNA. Germline V CDR1 and CDR2: SQVTM, ANQGSEA. The CDR3 is made up of 15 amino acids. CDR3: CSVETEGTGTYEQYF.